This TCR beta chain derives from a study of shared clonotypes between healthy human individuals. The CDR3 has 14 residues. V gave up 6 bases and J gave up 2 bases; unmatched junction bases: 4. The germline V gene has CDR1 LNHDA and CDR2 SQIVND (reference sequence). Sorted-subset replicate PCRs used 150 to 200 ng of genomic DNA. This amount corresponded to 33,000 or so T cell genomes. The method was immunoSEQ multiplex PCR; TCRdb's version includes in-frame clones alone and lacks a portion of them. The sample contains more than 1.2 million clones, approximately 98.5% of which appear only once. As for this clone: Its antigen is undetermined.

Overall study results and limits: Generation probabilities were higher for clonotypes shared across all four sorted-subset donors than for unshared ones. What limited the represented genetic and exposure-history diversity was the small number of donors.

This TCR was recovered from a man aged 25 to 45 in good health. Sequenced: naive CD4+ T cells sorted from blood. Noted subset: CD45RA+ positively selected. This chain uses TRBV19 with TRBJ1-1, with 9 bases aligning to TRBD1. Written as DNA, the CDR3 is TGTGCCAGTAGGACAGGGGGAATAAACACTGAAGCTTTCTTT. Its protein product is CASRTGGINTEAFF.